The present entry profiles one T cell receptor beta chain with its context. There are many counts of this clonotype. The target of this receptor is not known. No base quality information exists; no much larger clone differs at one position. This sample stems from a study of read filtering for tumor transcriptome and immune sequencing (dated by TCRdb to the early 2020s). Study-level background: The cohort consisted of 17 to 20 male and approximately 15 female patients, with a mean age of around 66 years and an age range of about 40 to 90. By revised international staging, under 10 patients were R-ISS I, around 15 were R-ISS II and more than five were R-ISS III. After DNase treatment, whole-transcriptome libraries were prepared using the TruSeq RNA Access Library Prep Kit. TCR-region mapped reads per sample ranged from about 3.5 to 10.27 million with IR-seq versus only about 75 to 1273 with RNA-seq. Using the same bone marrow samples, the study compared TCR repertoires obtained by targeted immune repertoire sequencing with those obtained by bulk whole-transcriptome sequencing. A main aim was a read-filtering strategy for immune repertoire data, specifically whether clonotypes supported by a single read should be removed.

TCR libraries were built from 300 to 450 ng RNA with the Immunoverse kit, using molecular barcoded adaptors covering alpha/delta and beta/gamma chains. The same RNA used for transcriptome sequencing was used for TCR library preparation. Sequencing of the TCR libraries was done on an Illumina HiSeq 4000 with 2 x 150 cycles. The original methods were these. MiXCR aligned TCR reads to human V, D, J and C references and assembled the aligned reads into CDR3 clonotypes, with quality filtering and error correction included. Clonotype counts and gene usage diversity were analyzed with the tcR package in R. For inspection of raw mapping reads, RNA-seq reads were mapped by STAR aligner version 2.5.3a onto GRCh37 of the human genome. To test how sequencing depth affects detected clonotypes, IR-seq fastq files were randomly downsampled with Seqtk 1.3. TCRdb handled the public reads itself, with Q25 trimming in fastp and clone calling in MiXCR, and kept productive beta chains. Duplicate CDR3 protein sequences are folded into a single record with the most common DNA and genes. None of the V and J calls come from the authors' own analysis; TCRdb made them. Across this sample there are 45,000 to 55,000 distinct CDR3 sequences, with roughly 19% seen only once. The ten top clones hold roughly 15% of the sample.

Each patient had bone marrow sampled at the time of active disease. Ficoll-Hypaque density gradient centrifugation was used to isolate bone marrow mononuclear cells. To remove myeloma plasma cells, the cells were labeled with CD138 magnetic microbeads on a MACS separator, and CD138-negative cells were then collected by negative selection. The purity of the isolated cells was checked by flow cytometry with CD138 antibodies on an Attune NxT. TRIzol reagent was used to extract total RNA, which was then quantified with a NanoDrop spectrophotometer. Paired RNA-seq and IR-seq were performed on each patient's CD138-negative bone marrow sample. On the study overall, not on this receptor specifically: The sorted CD138-negative fraction was a mixed bone marrow immune population, not purified T cells. Clonotypes were captured by IR-seq at much higher depth and more reliably than by RNA-seq, and smaller IR-seq throughput was sufficient for identification of most shared clonotypes. Single-read clonotypes made up about four fifths of clonotypes but roughly 3.2% of total reads in IR-seq, and 70% to 75% of clonotypes and 35% to 55% of reads in RNA-seq. The correlation between IR-seq and RNA-seq shared clonotype proportions rose when single-read clonotypes were removed.

This receptor was obtained from a donor over 35 with multiple myeloma. The sequenced sample consisted of a population of CD138-negative cells sorted from bone marrow. The cell subset or site label here, explained by the study, means: bone marrow mononuclear cells depleted of CD138+ plasma/myeloma cells by negative magnetic selection.

CDR3 protein: CASSTSRDTTSGANVLTF. In nucleotide form, the sequence is TGCGCCAGCAGCACAAGCCGGGACACGACCTCTGGGGCCAACGTCCTGACTTTC. This sequence uses TRBV5-1 and TRBJ2-6; 6 matching bases give a weak D call of TRBD1. Based on the germline V gene, the CDR1 and CDR2 sequences are SGHRS and YFSETQ. The CDR3, from cysteine to phenylalanine, totals 18 residues. This entry keeps only the CDR3 DNA: 54 bases, framed from base 1. Cut back by 4 bases and 0 bases, the V and J ends lie 17 bases apart.